What follows are 18 T cell receptor beta chains derived from one specimen sequenced in a study of blood T cell repertoires in COVID-19. The table came from immunoSEQ multiplex PCR; TCRdb's copy has only in-frame clones and leaves some out. The table shows 55,000 to 85,000 clones, with about 73% occurring only once. The sample was peripheral blood. The receptors shown here come from a man aged 55 to 70 with acute or convalescent COVID-19.

The V and J genes are TRBV30 and TRBJ2-5; D ambiguous. Trimming stripped 3 bases from V and 5 bases from J, with 4 bases between. The germline CDR1 and CDR2 sequences are GTSNPN and SVGIG (reference sequence). The CDR3 spans 10 residues. The CDR3 sequence: CAWSGETQYF. CDR3 nucleotides: TGTGCCTGGAGCGGGGAGACCCAGTACTTC.

This clone has only a few counts. The V gene is TRBV23-1, the J gene TRBJ2-4; 9 bases map to TRBD1. TRBV23-1 is an open reading frame, and its role is uncertain. The CDR3 length is 13 residues. V was clipped by 2 bases and J by 11 bases; unmatched bases: 4. The CDR3, as DNA: TGCGCCAGCAGTCAAGGACAGGGGCGGTTTCAGTACTTC. This gives the protein CASSQGQGRFQYF.

The CDR3 coding sequence is TGTGCCAGTAGATTCTCAGGTTCCTACGAGCAGTACTTC. It translates to CASRFSGSYEQYF. This rearrangement joins TRBV19 to TRBJ2-7; D unresolved. The germline V gene has CDR1 LNHDA and CDR2 SQIVND (reference sequence). The V end lost 6 bases, the J end lost 1 base, and 10 bases lay between the germline ends. CDR3 length: 13 residues.

The chain uses TRBV3-1 (or the pseudogene TRBV3-2) and TRBJ1-3, with D possibly TRBD1 on 6 matching bases. The ends were cut back, 5 bases at V and 0 bases at J, with 23 bases in the middle. The V gene's germline CDR1 is LGHDT and CDR2 YNNKEL (reference sequence). The CDR3 is made up of 19 amino acids. CDR3 in amino acids: CASSKPKVTGQSSGNTIYF. The CDR3 region has the DNA TGTGCCAGCAGCAAGCCCAAAGTGACGGGACAAAGCTCTGGAAACACCATATATTTT.

The chain recombines TRBV5-1 with TRBJ1-1; D is undetermined. Per germline, CDR1 SGHRS and CDR2 YFSETQ. The CDR3 runs 15 residues. V lost 0 bases and J 1 base, leaving 10 bases between the germline ends. The CDR3: CASSLESARNTEAFF. The CDR3 nucleotides read TGCGCCAGCAGCTTGGAAAGCGCTAGGAACACTGAAGCTTTCTTT. The full variable domain, its missing parts supplied by reference TRBV5-1 and TRBJ1-1, is KAGVTQTPRYLIKTRGQQVTLSCSPISGHRSVSWYQQTPGQGLQFLFEYFSETQRNKGNFPGRFSGRQFSNSRSEMNVSTLELGDSALYLCASSLESARNTEAFFGQGTRLTVV.

The rearrangement links TRBV6-5 to TRBJ1-5; D is ambiguous. Germline lookup yields CDR1 MNHEY and CDR2 SVGAGI. V was cut by 7 bases and J by 11 bases, with 15 bases left in between. The CDR3 contains 12 residues. The CDR3: CASTNNGGSQHF. CDR3 coding DNA: TGTGCCAGCACCAACAATGGAGGGTCCCAGCATTTT.

This clone showed up just a few times. The J gene is TRBJ1-5, the V gene TRBV2; 8 positions agree with TRBD1. The CDR3 has 14 amino acids. The junction had 7 bases not matched to a gene; V was cut back by 6 bases and J by 6 bases. Germline V lookup: CDR1 SNHLY, CDR2 FYNNEI. This CDR3 is CASRPTGDVQPQHF. The CDR3 region has the DNA TGTGCCAGCAGGCCGACAGGGGACGTTCAGCCCCAGCATTTT.

This clone was seen once. The chain links TRBV9 to TRBJ1-5, with 8 bases lining up with TRBD1. Germline V gives CDR1 SGDLS, CDR2 YYNGEE. This CDR3 spans 15 amino acids. The V gene end was trimmed by 0 bases and the J gene end by 4 bases; junction bases not matched to a gene: 3. CDR3 sequence (DNA): TGTGCCAGCAGCGTAGGTACAGGGGGAAATCAGCCCCAGCATTTT. Translated: CASSVGTGGNQPQHF. The full variable domain, completed using reference TRBV9 and TRBJ1-5, is DSGVTQTPKHLITATGQRVTLRCSPRSGDLSVYWYQQSLDQGLQFLIQYYNGEERAKGNILERFSAQQFPDLHSELNLSSLELGDSALYFCASSVGTGGNQPQHFGDGTRLSIL.

This clone was counted once. The chain recombines TRBV5-8 with TRBJ2-3, with 8 bases fitting TRBD2. The CDR3 contains 14 residues. J gave up 1 base and V 5 bases, and 3 bases lay outside the gene matches. The V gene's germline CDR1 is SGHTS and CDR2 YDEGEE. CDR3: CASRPGGGTDTQYF. CDR3 bases: TGTGCCAGCAGGCCCGGGGGGGGCACAGATACGCAGTATTTT.

CDR3 in amino acids: CASSIGYRGTDTQYF. For the CDR3, the DNA is TGTGCCAGTAGTATAGGTTACAGGGGTACAGATACGCAGTATTTT. V usage is TRBV19 and J usage is TRBJ2-3; 7 bases align to TRBD1. J gave up 3 bases and V 1 base, and 4 bases lay outside the gene matches. CDR3 length: 15 residues. The germline CDR1 and CDR2 sequences are LNHDA and SQIVND (reference sequence).

This clone appeared a few times. The chain uses TRBV5-6 and TRBJ1-6; tentative D call: TRBD1 (5 bases). Germline CDR1 SGHDT, CDR2 YYEEEE. The CDR3 spans 14 residues. The V end lost 2 bases, the J end lost 6 bases, and 9 bases lay between the germline ends. The CDR3 protein is CASSLERGNSPLHF. In nucleotides, the CDR3 is TGTGCCAGCAGCTTAGAAAGGGGTAATTCACCCCTCCACTTT.

This clone was seen a few times. V gene TRBV3-1 (or the pseudogene TRBV3-2) combines with J gene TRBJ2-3, with 10 bases identical to TRBD2. This CDR3 contains 16 residues. The V gene end was trimmed by 4 bases and the J gene end by 1 base; junction bases not matched to a gene: 5. Germline V gene data show CDR1 as LGHDT and CDR2 as YNNKEL (reference sequence). For the CDR3, the DNA is TGTGCCAGCAGCCCAGCCGGACTAGCGGGCACAGATACGCAGTATTTT. As protein: CASSPAGLAGTDTQYF.

The chain carries TRBV5-4 and TRBJ2-3; D uncertain. This CDR3 is 13 amino acids long. The V and J ends lost 4 bases and 3 bases respectively, with 9 bases between them. Germline V gene lookup returns CDR1 SGHNT and CDR2 YYREEE (reference sequence). The CDR3 coding sequence is TGTGCCAGCAGCACCTCCGGGACAGATACGCAGTATTTT. It translates to CASSTSGTDTQYF.

This chain uses TRBV10-1 with TRBJ1-6; D is possibly TRBD1 (5 bases). CDR1 WNHNN and CDR2 SYGVQD come from the germline V gene (reference sequence). The CDR3 is 14 amino acids. The V end lost 2 bases, the J end lost 6 bases, and 8 bases lay between the germline ends. CDR3 in DNA: TGCGCCAGCAGTGAGGGGGGGTTTAATTCACCCCTCCACTTT. It is translated as CASSEGGFNSPLHF.

The chain couples TRBV5-1 to TRBJ2-6; 7 bases match TRBD1. Per germline, CDR1 SGHRS and CDR2 YFSETQ. The CDR3 contains 15 residues. V was clipped by 6 bases and J by 1 base; unmatched bases: 4. For the CDR3, the DNA is TGCGCCAGCACCGTGACAGGGTCTGGGGCCAACGTCCTGACTTTC. Translation: CASTVTGSGANVLTF.

The chain is built from TRBV5-1 and TRBJ2-3; 10 nucleotides line up with TRBD2. V lost 6 bases to trimming and J lost 1 base; unmatched junction nucleotides: 14. Per germline, CDR1 SGHRS and CDR2 YFSETQ. The CDR3 covers 18 residues. In DNA form, the CDR3 reads TGCGCCAGCACCCCCCTCCCACTAGCGGGGAGACGCACAGATACGCAGTATTTT. Its translation is CASTPLPLAGRRTDTQYF.

This clone was recorded only once. The chain is built from TRBV9 and TRBJ2-3, with 11 bases matching TRBD1. From germline, CDR1 is SGDLS and CDR2 YYNGEE. V lost 2 bases to trimming and J lost 3 bases; unmatched junction nucleotides: 5. The CDR3 consists of 16 residues. The CDR3 sequence is CASSVTGTGGTDTQYF. In nucleotides, the CDR3 is TGTGCCAGCAGCGTCACCGGGACAGGGGGAACAGATACGCAGTATTTT.

The chain joins TRBV6-5 to TRBJ2-3; 10 nucleotides line up with TRBD2. V was pared by 7 bases and J by 8 bases, with 9 bases of the junction left unmatched. The germline V gene encodes CDR1 MNHEY and CDR2 SVGAGI. The CDR3 extends over 14 amino acids. The CDR3: CASIVAGGQPTQYF. The CDR3 region has the DNA TGTGCCAGCATAGTAGCGGGGGGCCAACCTACGCAGTATTTT.